The 2 T cell receptor beta chains listed next were all sequenced from one sample in a study of vaccination and CD4 T cells after COVID-19. Time point given: late sampling 161 to 241 days after vaccination in a few convalescent patients. MiXCR, applied by TCRdb to the PCR reads, yields one record per CDR3 protein. The table has 25,000 to 35,000 distinct CDR3 sequences, 50% seen once; the top ten hold 5% to 6.5%. Sequencing was performed on CD4+ T cells from blood, taken about 7 months after SARS-CoV-2 vaccination. The receptors here all came from a human donor who had recovered from COVID-19.

The chain employs TRBV6-1 and TRBJ2-1; 7 positions agree with TRBD1. The CDR3 sequence is 13 residues long. From germline, CDR1 is MNHNS and CDR2 SASEGT. Trimming at V came to 5 bases and at J to 7 bases, leaving 5 bases not matched to a gene. Written as DNA, the CDR3 is TGTGCCAGCAGTCCCAACAGGGGTAATGAGCAGTTCTTC. Amino acid sequence: CASSPNRGNEQFF.

The rearrangement uses TRBV7-8 and TRBJ2-3, with D hard to call. Trimming shortened V by 5 bases and J by 1 base, and 19 bases separated the two germline ends. This CDR3 has 17 residues. The V gene's germline CDR1 is SGHVS and CDR2 FQNEAQ. Here the CDR3 DNA reads TGTGCCAGCAGCCTCACCCCCACCGGGCTACGCACAGATACGCAGTATTTT. This gives the protein CASSLTPTGLRTDTQYF. The entire variable domain, with the rest obtained from reference TRBV7-8 and TRBJ2-3, is as follows: GAGVSQSPRYKVAKRGQDVALRCDPISGHVSLFWYQQALGQGPEFLTYFQNEAQLDKSGLPSDRFFAERPEGSVSTLKIQRTQQEDSAVYLCASSLTPTGLRTDTQYFGPGTRLTVL.